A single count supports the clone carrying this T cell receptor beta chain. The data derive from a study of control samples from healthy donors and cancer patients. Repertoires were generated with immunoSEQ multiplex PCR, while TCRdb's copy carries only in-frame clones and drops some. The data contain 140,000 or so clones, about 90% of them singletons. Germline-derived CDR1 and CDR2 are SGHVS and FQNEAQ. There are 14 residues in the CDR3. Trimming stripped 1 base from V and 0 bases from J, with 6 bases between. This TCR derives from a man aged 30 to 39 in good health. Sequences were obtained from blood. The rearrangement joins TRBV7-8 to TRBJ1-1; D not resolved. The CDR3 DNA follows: TGTGCCAGCAGCTTAGGGGGTCTGAACACTGAAGCTTTCTTT. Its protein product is CASSLGGLNTEAFF.